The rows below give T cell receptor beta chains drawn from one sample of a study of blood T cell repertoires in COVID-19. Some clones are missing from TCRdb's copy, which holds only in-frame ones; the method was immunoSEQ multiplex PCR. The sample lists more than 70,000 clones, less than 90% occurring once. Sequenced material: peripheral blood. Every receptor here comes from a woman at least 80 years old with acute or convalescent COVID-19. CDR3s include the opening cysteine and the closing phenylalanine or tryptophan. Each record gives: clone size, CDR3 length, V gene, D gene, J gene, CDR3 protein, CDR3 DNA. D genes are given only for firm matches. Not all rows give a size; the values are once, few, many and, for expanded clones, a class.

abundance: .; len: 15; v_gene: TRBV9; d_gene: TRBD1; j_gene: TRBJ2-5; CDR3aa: CASSVDRGRVETQYF; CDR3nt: TGTGCCAGCAGCGTCGACAGGGGGCGCGTGGAGACCCAGTACTTC
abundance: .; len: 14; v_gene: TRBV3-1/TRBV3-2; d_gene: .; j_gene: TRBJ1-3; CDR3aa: CASSFRSAGNTIYF; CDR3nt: TGTGCCAGCAGCTTCAGATCCGCGGGGAACACCATATATTTT
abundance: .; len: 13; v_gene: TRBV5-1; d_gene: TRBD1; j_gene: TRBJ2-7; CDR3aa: CASSEDRLYEQYF; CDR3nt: TGCGCCAGCAGCGAGGACAGGCTCTACGAGCAGTACTTC
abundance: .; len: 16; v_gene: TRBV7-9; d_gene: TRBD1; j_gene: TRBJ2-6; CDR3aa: CASGETGLSGANVLTF; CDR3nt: TGTGCCAGCGGAGAGACAGGGCTCTCCGGGGCCAACGTCCTGACTTTC
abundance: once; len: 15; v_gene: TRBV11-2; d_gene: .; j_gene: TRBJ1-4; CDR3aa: CASSPRGRGAEKLFF; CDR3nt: TGTGCCAGCAGCCCGCGGGGACGAGGAGCTGAAAAACTGTTTTTT
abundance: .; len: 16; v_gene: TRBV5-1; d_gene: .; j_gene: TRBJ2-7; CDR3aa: CASSFHGGESSYEQYF; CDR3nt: TGCGCCAGCAGCTTCCATGGGGGCGAGAGCTCCTACGAGCAGTACTTC
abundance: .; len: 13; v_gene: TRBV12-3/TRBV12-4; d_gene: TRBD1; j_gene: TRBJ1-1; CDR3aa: CASRTGGRTEAFF; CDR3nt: TGTGCCAGCAGAACAGGGGGAAGGACTGAAGCTTTCTTT
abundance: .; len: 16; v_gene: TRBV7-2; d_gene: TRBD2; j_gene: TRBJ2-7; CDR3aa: CASSRRASGLLYEQYF; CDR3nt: TGTGCCAGCAGCCGCAGGGCTAGCGGGCTACTCTACGAGCAGTACTTC
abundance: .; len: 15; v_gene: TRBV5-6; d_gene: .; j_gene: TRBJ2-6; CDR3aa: CASSFRGMGANVLTF; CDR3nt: TGTGCCAGCAGCTTCAGGGGTATGGGGGCCAACGTCCTGACTTTC
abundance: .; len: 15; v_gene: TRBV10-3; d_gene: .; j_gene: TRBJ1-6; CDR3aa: CAISERGWNNSPLHF; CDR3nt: TGTGCCATCAGTGAGAGGGGGTGGAATAATTCACCCCTCCACTTT
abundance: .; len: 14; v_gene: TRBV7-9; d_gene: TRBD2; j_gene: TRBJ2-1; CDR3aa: CASPRSGGANEQFF; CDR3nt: TGTGCCAGCCCGCGGAGCGGGGGGGCGAATGAGCAGTTCTTC
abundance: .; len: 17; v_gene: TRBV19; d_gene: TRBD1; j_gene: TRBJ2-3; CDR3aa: CASNFVGGGLPPDTQYF; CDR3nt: TGTGCCAGTAATTTTGTAGGGGGCGGCCTCCCTCCAGATACGCAGTATTTT
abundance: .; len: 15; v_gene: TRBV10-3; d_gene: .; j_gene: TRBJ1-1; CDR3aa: CAISEERAQRPEAFF; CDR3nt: TGTGCCATCAGTGAGGAGCGGGCCCAGAGGCCTGAAGCTTTCTTT
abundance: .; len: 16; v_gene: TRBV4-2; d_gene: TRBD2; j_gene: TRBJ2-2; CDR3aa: CASSPAGGSNTGELFF; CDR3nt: TGTGCCAGCAGCCCAGCGGGGGGCTCGAACACCGGGGAGCTGTTTTTT
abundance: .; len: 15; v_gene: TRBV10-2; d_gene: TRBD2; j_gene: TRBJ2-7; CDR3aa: CASSARAGALYEQYF; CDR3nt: TGCGCCAGCAGTGCAAGAGCGGGGGCCCTTTACGAGCAGTACTTC
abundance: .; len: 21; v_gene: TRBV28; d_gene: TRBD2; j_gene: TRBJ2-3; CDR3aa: CASSLKSGLAGGPDYTDTQYF; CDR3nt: TGTGCCAGCAGTTTAAAAAGTGGACTAGCGGGGGGTCCAGACTACACAGATACGCAGTATTTT
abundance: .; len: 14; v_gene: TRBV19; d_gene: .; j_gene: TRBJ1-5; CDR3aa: CASSPEGAGQPQHF; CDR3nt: TGTGCCAGTAGTCCGGAAGGAGCGGGGCAGCCCCAGCATTTT
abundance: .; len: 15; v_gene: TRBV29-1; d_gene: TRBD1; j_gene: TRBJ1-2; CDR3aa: CSVDPRGTTGAGYTF; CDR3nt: TGCAGCGTTGACCCCAGGGGGACGACCGGGGCGGGCTACACCTTC
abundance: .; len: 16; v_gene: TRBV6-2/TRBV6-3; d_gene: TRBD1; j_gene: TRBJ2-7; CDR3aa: CASSYSGTGQAYEQYF; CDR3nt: TGTGCCAGCAGTTATTCCGGGACAGGCCAGGCCTACGAGCAGTACTTC
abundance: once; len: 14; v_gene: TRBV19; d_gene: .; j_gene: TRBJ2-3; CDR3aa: CASSNRFSTDTQYF; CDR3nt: TGTGCCAGTAGTAACAGGTTTAGCACAGATACGCAGTATTTT
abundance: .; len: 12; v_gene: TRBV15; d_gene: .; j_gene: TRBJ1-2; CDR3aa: CATSRATGGYTF; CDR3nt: TGTGCCACCAGCAGAGCTACAGGTGGCTACACCTTC
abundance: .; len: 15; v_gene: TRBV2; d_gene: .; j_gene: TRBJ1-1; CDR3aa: CASTKPGVLNTEAFF; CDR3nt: TGTGCCAGCACCAAACCGGGGGTTCTGAACACTGAAGCTTTCTTT
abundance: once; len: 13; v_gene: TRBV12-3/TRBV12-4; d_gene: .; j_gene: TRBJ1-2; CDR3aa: CASSLVTGNGYTF; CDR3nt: TGTGCCAGCAGTTTAGTGACAGGCAATGGCTACACCTTC
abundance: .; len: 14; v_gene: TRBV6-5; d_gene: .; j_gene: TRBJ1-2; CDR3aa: CASSQTRQSYGYTF; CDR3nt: TGTGCCAGCAGCCAAACCCGACAGTCTTATGGCTACACCTTC
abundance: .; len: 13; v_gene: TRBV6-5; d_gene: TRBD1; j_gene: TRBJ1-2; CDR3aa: CASRIGQGNGYTF; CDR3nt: TGTGCCAGCAGGATAGGACAGGGAAATGGCTACACCTTC
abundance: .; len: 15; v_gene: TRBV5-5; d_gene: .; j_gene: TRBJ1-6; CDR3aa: CARPTLSSYNSPLHF; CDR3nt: TGTGCCAGACCCACCCTGAGCTCCTATAATTCACCCCTCCACTTT
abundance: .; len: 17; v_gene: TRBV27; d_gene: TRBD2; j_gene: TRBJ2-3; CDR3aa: CASSLGLAGGGADTQYF; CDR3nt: TGTGCCAGCAGTTTGGGACTAGCGGGGGGAGGCGCAGATACGCAGTATTTT
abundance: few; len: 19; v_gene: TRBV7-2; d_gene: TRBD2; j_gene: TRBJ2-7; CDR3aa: CASSPKGLAGGLSSYEQYF; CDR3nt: TGTGCCAGCAGCCCAAAGGGACTAGCGGGGGGGTTAAGCTCCTACGAGCAGTACTTC